Listed here is a single T cell receptor (beta chain). V was clipped by 1 base and J by 1 base, with 5 bases between them. The length of the CDR3 is 15 residues. Germline CDR1 reads MNHNS; CDR2 reads SASEGT. In the authors' methods: Estimation of nucleated cell counts was performed using reference gene primer amplification. Sequencing was performed with immunoSEQ multiplex PCR; in TCRdb, only in-frame clones are kept and a portion is missing. Clone size and the V and J calls come from that table; the DNA yielded D and trimming. The top ten hold more than 2% of the sample, which has roughly 86,000 clones, approximately 80% seen once. This sample was taken from a study of blood T cell repertoires in COVID-19. Study-level information: COVID-19 samples from acute and convalescent phases originated in the United States, Italy and Spain. PBMCs, B-cell-depleted T cells, or T cells provided the cDNA or gDNA that made up the material.

The specimen was peripheral blood. The sequence was collected from a woman between 65 and 79 years old with acute or convalescent COVID-19. The gene calls are TRBV6-1 and TRBJ1-6, with D hard to call. CDR3 in amino acids: CASSEGLSYNSPLHF. CDR3 nucleotides: TGTGCCAGCAGTGAAGGTCTGTCCTATAATTCACCCCTCCACTTT.